This is a list of T cell receptor beta chains from one sample in a study of cytomegalovirus exposure and HLA in healthy donors. Profiling relied on immunoSEQ multiplex PCR, and the TCRdb table lists in-frame clones only, not all of them. The sample records roughly 120,000 clones, about three quarters being singletons. The sequenced sample consisted of PBMCs. The receptors come from a woman in her forties in good health and CMV-seropositive. CDR3s include the opening cysteine and the closing phenylalanine or tryptophan.

V gene,J gene,CDR3 length,CDR3 protein
TRBV12-5,TRBJ2-4,13,CASGFLADLIQYF
TRBV15,TRBJ2-7,13,CATSRDTAYEQYF
TRBV6-7,TRBJ2-5,18,CASSYPCLRRGTQETQYF
TRBV5-4,TRBJ2-1,14,CASSPGQTKNEQFF
TRBV2,TRBJ2-7,17,CASSEAPRGGPFNKQYF
TRBV5-6,TRBJ2-5,12,CASSLGGGVQYF
TRBV10-3,TRBJ2-3,16,CATGTSGGTRTDTQYF
TRBV9,TRBJ2-5,15,CASSAGLADGGAQYF
TRBV4-1,TRBJ2-3,15,CASSQDGGGTDTQYF
TRBV12-1,TRBJ1-1,14,CASSFVGSNTEAFF
TRBV2,TRBJ1-5,16,CASRALTGNSNQPQHF
TRBV4-1,TRBJ1-1,15,CASSQVQGQNTEAFF
TRBV7-9,TRBJ1-1,12,CASSPVQGEAFF
TRBV14,TRBJ1-2,14,CASSQGDRGSGYTF
TRBV7-2,TRBJ2-3,13,CASSQQGADTQYF
TRBV4-2,TRBJ2-3,12,CASSQATGGMYF
TRBV29-1,TRBJ2-3,14,CSVRASGFGDTQYF
TRBV5-4,TRBJ1-3,14,CASSLWQFGNTIYF
TRBV10-3,TRBJ2-1,13,CAISDLRDTEQFF
TRBV27,TRBJ1-4,18,CASTLGTRPQSRNEKLFF
TRBV5-4,TRBJ1-2,15,CASSLTQGAVDGYTF
TRBV5-1,TRBJ2-1,15,CASSLGAAKTDEQFF
TRBV4-3,TRBJ2-7,16,CASSQDHHSHSYEQYF
TRBV19,TRBJ1-1,15,CASTSGQGGNTEAFF